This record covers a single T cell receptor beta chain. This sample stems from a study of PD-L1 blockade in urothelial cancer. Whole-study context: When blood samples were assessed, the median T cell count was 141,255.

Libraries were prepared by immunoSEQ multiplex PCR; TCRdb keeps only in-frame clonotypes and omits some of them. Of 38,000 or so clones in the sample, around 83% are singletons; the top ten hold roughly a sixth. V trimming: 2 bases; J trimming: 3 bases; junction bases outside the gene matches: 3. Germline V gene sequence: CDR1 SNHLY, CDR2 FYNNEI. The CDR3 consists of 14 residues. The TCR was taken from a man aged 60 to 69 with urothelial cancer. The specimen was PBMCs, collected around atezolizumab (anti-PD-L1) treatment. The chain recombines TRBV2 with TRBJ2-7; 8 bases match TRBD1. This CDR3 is CASSELDRDYEQYF. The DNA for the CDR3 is TGTGCCAGCAGTGAACTGGACAGGGACTACGAGCAGTACTTC.